The 13 T cell receptor beta chains listed next were all sequenced from one sample in a study of blood T cell repertoires in COVID-19. TCRdb keeps only in-frame clones here, not all; method: immunoSEQ multiplex PCR. Here the sample spans about 300,000 clones, 88% being singletons. The sequenced material came from peripheral blood. The origin of the receptors is a woman in her twenties or thirties with COVID-19, enrolled during active disease.

This chain uses TRBV5-4 with TRBJ2-7; 7 bases line up with TRBD2. The CDR3 totals 12 residues. Germline values: CDR1 SGHNT, CDR2 YYREEE (reference sequence). Trimming cost V 3 bases and J 4 bases; bases outside gene matches: 1. The CDR3 sequence: CASSWGGYEQYF. As DNA, the CDR3 is TGTGCCAGCAGCTGGGGGGGATACGAGCAGTACTTC.

The V and J genes are TRBV4-2 and TRBJ2-7; possible D gene TRBD1, 5 bases. Germline V CDR1 and CDR2: LGHNA, YNFKEQ. V lost 3 bases, J lost 6 bases, and 6 bases lay in between. The length of the CDR3 is 11 residues. As DNA, the CDR3 is TGTGCCAGCAGCCAGGGGCTCGAGCAGTACTTC. This codes for CASSQGLEQYF.

CDR3 DNA: TGCAGCGTCGGGACAGGCAATCAGCCCCAGCATTTT. It yields the protein CSVGTGNQPQHF. V is TRBV29-1 and J is TRBJ1-5; 7 positions match TRBD1. V gave up 6 bases and J gave up 2 bases; unmatched junction bases: 1. Looked up from germline, CDR1 is SQVTM and CDR2 is ANQGSEA. The CDR3 runs 12 residues.

The chain is built from TRBV7-9 and TRBJ1-4; 9 bases map to TRBD1. Trimming cost V 4 bases and J 5 bases; bases outside gene matches: 2. This CDR3 spans 14 amino acids. The germline CDR1 and CDR2 sequences are SEHNR and FQNEAQ (reference sequence). CDR3 in DNA: TGTGCCAGCAGCTCCGGACAGGGGAATGAAAAACTGTTTTTT. Translation: CASSSGQGNEKLFF.

The chain combines TRBV2 with TRBJ1-3; no clear D gene. The V gene's germline CDR1 is SNHLY and CDR2 FYNNEI. The CDR3 sequence is 14 residues long. V gave up 8 bases and J gave up 1 base, with 12 bases separating them. CDR3 DNA: TGTGCCAGCTCCCAGAGGGAATCTGGAAACACCATATATTTT. It yields the protein CASSQRESGNTIYF.

The chain uses TRBV10-3 and TRBJ2-7; TRBD1 might be the D (5 bases). Germline V gene lookup returns CDR1 ENHRY and CDR2 SYGVKD. The CDR3 is 17 amino acids. Trimming took 4 bases from V and 0 from J, leaving 19 bases between them. The CDR3 coding sequence is TGTGCCATCAGTGGAACAGGTCCTCATTCCGTCTCCTACGAGCAGTACTTC. Residues: CAISGTGPHSVSYEQYF.

The V gene is TRBV19, the J gene TRBJ1-5; 7 bases match TRBD1. Germline CDR1 is LNHDA and CDR2 is SQIVND (reference sequence). The junction had 8 bases not matched to a gene; V was cut back by 10 bases and J by 2 bases. CDR3 length: 14 residues. CDR3 DNA sequence: TGTGCCACAGGGGGGCAGGAGCGCAATCAGCCCCAGCATTTT. Protein sequence: CATGGQERNQPQHF.

To note about this clone: A much larger clone lies a single base off, so this may be a read error. The same CDR3 can be traced to other DNA sequences in this sample. This sequence joins TRBV5-1 and TRBJ1-1; D remains unclear. V was shortened by 0 bases and J by 1 base, with 7 bases between the two germline ends. Germline assignment: CDR1 SGHRS and CDR2 YFSETQ. The CDR3 is 14 residues long. In DNA, the CDR3 is TGCGCCAGCAGCTTGGCCCAGTCGAACACTGAAGCTTTCTTT. Protein: CASSLAQSNTEAFF.

A single count supports this clone. This rearrangement joins TRBV29-1 to TRBJ1-1; D perhaps matches TRBD1 (5 bases). Trimming took 4 bases from V and 1 from J, leaving 7 bases between them. This CDR3 region has 12 residues. Germline values: CDR1 SQVTM, CDR2 ANQGSEA. The CDR3 sequence: CSVAQGNTEAFF. The CDR3 DNA reads as TGCAGCGTTGCCCAGGGGAACACTGAAGCTTTCTTT.

The V gene is TRBV18, the J gene TRBJ1-1; no clear D. The CDR3 consists of 13 residues. The germline gives CDR1 KGHSH, CDR2 LQKENI. V was clipped by 6 bases and J by 1 base, with 9 bases between them. The chain's CDR3 is CASSRTRNTEAFF. Here the CDR3 DNA reads TGTGCCAGCTCGCGCACCCGGAACACTGAAGCTTTCTTT.

This clone has a single count. The rearrangement uses TRBV6-1 and TRBJ1-2, with D maybe TRBD1 (5 bases). V was shortened by 3 bases and J by 1 base, with 12 bases between the two germline ends. Germline CDR1 and CDR2: MNHNS and SASEGT. CDR3 length equals 15 residues. The CDR3 sequence is CASSERTRSNYGYTF. In nucleotides, the CDR3 is TGTGCCAGCAGTGAGCGGACAAGAAGTAACTATGGCTACACCTTC.

V is TRBV29-1 and J is TRBJ1-1, with a weak D call TRBD1 (5 bases). Germline CDR1 SQVTM, CDR2 ANQGSEA. V dropped 4 bases and J dropped 8 bases, with 14 bases sitting between them. The CDR3 has 12 amino acids. CDR3 region: CSVVGTPLEAFF. The CDR3 region has the DNA TGCAGCGTTGTCGGGACTCCCCTAGAAGCTTTCTTT.

V usage is TRBV2 and J usage is TRBJ2-7, with TRBD1 identical over 8 bases. CDR3 length: 18 residues. Germline V lookup: CDR1 SNHLY, CDR2 FYNNEI. The V gene end was trimmed by 4 bases and the J gene end by 2 bases; junction bases not matched to a gene: 16. CDR3 nucleotide sequence: TGTGCCAGCAGTGTATTGGTTTTAAGGCGGGACAGGACCTACGAGCAGTACGTC. As protein: CASSVLVLRRDRTYEQYV.